One T cell receptor beta chain is described in this entry. No cognate antigen has been identified for it. Base quality data are lacking; no much larger clone is found one base away. The data were obtained in a study of T cell responses to AZD1222 COVID-19 vaccine (dated by TCRdb to about 2021). Concerning the study at large: AZD1222 recipients given second doses at about 4 weeks or at about 12 weeks were pooled, since spike-specific TCR depth and breadth were not found to differ between the two schedules. Trial participants were enrolled into age subgroups of 18-55, 56-69 and 70-plus years, which contained 148, 28 and 57 TCR-sequenced participants, respectively. A total of 240 or so trial participants underwent TCR sequencing, of whom about 200 had received two doses of AZD1222 and some 25 had received two doses of the MenACWY control vaccine.

Findings and caveats that apply to the study as a whole: The vaccine-associated CD4 TCRs covered the entire spike protein, and the dominant responses fell in regions 160-218 and 743-854. Epitopes outside the regions mutated in the B.1.351 and B.1.1.7 variants were reportedly recognized by nearly half of the unique spike-specific TCRs. Spike-specific TCR breadth and depth rose significantly after two AZD1222 doses compared with day 0 and with MenACWY recipients. In the small 56-69-year group, the increase in depth fell short of significance, most likely because of low power. Most participants were white British and females outnumbered males, and the authors suggested that clonal diversity may have been underestimated. No day 14 peak-response samples were available, so repertoires were characterized only after the peak T cell response. Conclusions about previously exposed vaccinees are limited, since just 5 or 6 AZD1222 recipients were seropositive for SARS-CoV-2 at baseline.

The CDR3 regions of human TCRbeta chains were analyzed by immunosequencing. The paper's data handling went like this. TCRs in the repertoires were compared against a reference library of SARS-CoV-2-specific TCRs that had been generated with the MIRA antigen-specificity platform. Breadth was defined as the fraction of unique TCRs that were SARS-CoV-2-associated, and depth was defined as the fraction of total T cells that were SARS-CoV-2-associated. Each spike-specific TCR was assigned to its reactive spike region and to a CD4 or CD8 class using the MIRA data. Log10-transformed breadth and depth values were compared by one-way ANOVA with Sidak's multiple comparisons tests. TCRdb limited this immuneACCESS table to in-frame rearrangements with V and J called. A share of clones is missing; checked studies link under half to unresolved V genes, and the rest is unexplained. V and J calls and clone size are as listed in that table; D and trimming were resolved from the DNA. Present in this sample are some 150,000 clones, under 95% of which were seen just once. Around 5.4% of the sample belongs to the ten largest clones.

Explained via the paper, the time point label denotes: baseline before first vaccination. Samples from vaccinated people were obtained from the UK trials COV001 and COV002, which included a single-blind randomized controlled phase 2/3 trial of AZD1222 (ChAdOx1 nCoV-19) in healthy adults. For TCRbeta chain sequencing, PBMC samples from trial participants were taken at day 0 and at day 28 after the second dose. The receptor was derived from an adult in good health. This specimen consisted of peripheral blood, obtained on day 0 of AZD1222 vaccination.

The DNA sequence is given as TGTGCCAGCAGCTCAGGGGAGACCCAGTACTTC. It specifies CASSSGETQYF. The rearrangement combines TRBV11-3 with TRBJ2-5; the D region possibly corresponds to TRBD1 (5 bases align). Counted from cysteine to phenylalanine, this CDR3 has 11 amino acids. Only CDR3 DNA is held: 33 bases, read in frame from base 1. For CDR1 and CDR2, the germline V gene lists SGHNT and YENEEA. V was cut back by 4 bases and J by 5 bases, leaving a gap of 5 bases between them.